The 6 T cell receptor beta chains below come from one sample, sequenced in a study of PD-L1 blockade in urothelial cancer. The assay was immunoSEQ multiplex PCR, and TCRdb's table has in-frame clones only and misses some. This table holds tens of thousands of clones, approximately 83% found once. The specimen was PBMCs, collected around atezolizumab (anti-PD-L1) treatment. Receptors were obtained from a man aged 60-69 years with urothelial cancer.

This clone has only one observation. This chain uses TRBV7-3 with TRBJ1-6; D remains ambiguous. This CDR3 comprises 14 residues. Germline assignment: CDR1 SGHTA and CDR2 FQGTGA. Trimming cost V 0 bases and J 7 bases, with 7 bases left between them. CDR3 loop: CASSLTGPNSPLHF. For the CDR3, the DNA is TGTGCCAGCAGCTTAACTGGGCCCAATTCACCCCTCCACTTT.

The V gene is TRBV19, the J gene TRBJ1-1; no clear D. Germline V lookup: CDR1 LNHDA, CDR2 SQIVND (reference sequence). V gave up 3 bases and J gave up 3 bases, with 14 bases separating them. The CDR3 spans 15 residues. CDR3: CASSIGASVYTEAFF. DNA of the CDR3: TGTGCCAGTAGTATTGGAGCCTCTGTCTACACTGAAGCTTTCTTT.

The gene calls are TRBV5-4 and TRBJ2-7; TRBD2 aligns across 14 bases. Germline values: CDR1 SGHNT, CDR2 YYREEE (reference sequence). The CDR3 has 16 residues. With V trimmed by 0 bases and J by 1 base, 0 bases remained unmatched. CDR3 DNA: TGTGCCAGCAGCTTGGGACTAGCGGGAGGGTCCTACGAGCAGTACTTC. Its protein is CASSLGLAGGSYEQYF.

This chain uses TRBV7-6 with TRBJ2-4; maybe TRBD2 (6 bases). The germline CDR1 and CDR2 sequences are SGHVS and FNYEAQ. V lost 8 bases and J 6 bases, leaving 11 bases between the germline ends. This CDR3 is built from 12 residues. The CDR3 protein is CASGDSINIQYF. The DNA for the CDR3 is TGTGCCAGCGGGGACTCCATAAACATTCAGTACTTC.

This clone was counted a single time. The chain links TRBV4-1 to TRBJ2-7; TRBD2 aligns across 7 bases. V shed 1 base and J 3 bases; nucleotides not matched to a gene: 6. This CDR3 has 15 amino acids. Germline V CDR1 and CDR2: MGHRA, YSYEKL. The CDR3 DNA is TGCGCCAGCAGCCAAGGGCGGGGAGGGGTCTACGAGCAGTACTTC. Encoded protein: CASSQGRGGVYEQYF.

J is TRBJ1-2 and V is TRBV10-3; D may be TRBD1 (6 bases). V lost 10 bases to trimming and J lost 6 bases, with 21 bases between them. The V gene's germline CDR1 is ENHRY and CDR2 SYGVKD. CDR3 length equals 14 residues. CDR3 sequence reads: CATTPQGSFDGYTF. The CDR3 DNA follows: TGTGCCACGACTCCTCAGGGGAGTTTCGATGGCTACACCTTC.